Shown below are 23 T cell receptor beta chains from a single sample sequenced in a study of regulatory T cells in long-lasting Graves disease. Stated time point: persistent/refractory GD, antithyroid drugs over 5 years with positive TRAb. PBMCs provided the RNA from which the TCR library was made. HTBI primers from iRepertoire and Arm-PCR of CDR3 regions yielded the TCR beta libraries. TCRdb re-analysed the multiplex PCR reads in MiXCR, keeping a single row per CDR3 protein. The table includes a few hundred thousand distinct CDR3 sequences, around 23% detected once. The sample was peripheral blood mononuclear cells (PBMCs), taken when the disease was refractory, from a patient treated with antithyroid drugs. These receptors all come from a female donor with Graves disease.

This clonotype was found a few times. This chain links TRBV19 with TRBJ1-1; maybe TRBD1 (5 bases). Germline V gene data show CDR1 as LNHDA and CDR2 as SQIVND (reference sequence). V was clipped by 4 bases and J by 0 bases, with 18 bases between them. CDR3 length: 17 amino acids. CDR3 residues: CASSSRGLRVLNTEAFF. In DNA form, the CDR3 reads TGTGCCAGTAGTAGCCGGGGCCTTAGGGTGCTGAACACTGAAGCTTTCTTT.

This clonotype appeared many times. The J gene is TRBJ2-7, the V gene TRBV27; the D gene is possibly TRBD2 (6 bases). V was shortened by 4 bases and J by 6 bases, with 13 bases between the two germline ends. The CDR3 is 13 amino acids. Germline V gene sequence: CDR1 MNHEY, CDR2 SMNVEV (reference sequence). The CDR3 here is CASSYGSVREQYF. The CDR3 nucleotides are TGTGCCAGCAGTTACGGGAGTGTGCGCGAGCAGTACTTC.

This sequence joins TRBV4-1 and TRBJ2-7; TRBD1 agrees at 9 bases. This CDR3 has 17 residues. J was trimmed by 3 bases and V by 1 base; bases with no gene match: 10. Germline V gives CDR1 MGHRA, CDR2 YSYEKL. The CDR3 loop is CASSQGVQGTGFYEQYF. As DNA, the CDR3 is TGCGCCAGCAGCCAAGGGGTACAAGGGACAGGGTTCTACGAGCAGTACTTC.

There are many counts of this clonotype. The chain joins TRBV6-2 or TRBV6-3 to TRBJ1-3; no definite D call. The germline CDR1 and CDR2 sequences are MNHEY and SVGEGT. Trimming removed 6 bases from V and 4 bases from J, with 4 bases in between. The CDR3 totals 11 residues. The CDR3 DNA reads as TGTGCCAGCAGCCAGGGAAACACCATATATTTT. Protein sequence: CASSQGNTIYF.

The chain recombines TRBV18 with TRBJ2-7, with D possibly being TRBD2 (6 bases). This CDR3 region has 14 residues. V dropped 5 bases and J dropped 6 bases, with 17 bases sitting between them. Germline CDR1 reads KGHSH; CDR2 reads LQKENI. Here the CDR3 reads CASSVADGPCEQYF. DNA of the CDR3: TGTGCCAGCTCAGTAGCGGACGGACCCTGCGAGCAGTACTTC.

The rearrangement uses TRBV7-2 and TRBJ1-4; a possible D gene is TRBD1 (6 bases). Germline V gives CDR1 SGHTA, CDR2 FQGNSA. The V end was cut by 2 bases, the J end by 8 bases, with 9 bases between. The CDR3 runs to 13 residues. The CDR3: CASSLQGWEKLFF. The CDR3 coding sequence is TGTGCCAGCAGCTTACAGGGGTGGGAAAAACTGTTTTTT.

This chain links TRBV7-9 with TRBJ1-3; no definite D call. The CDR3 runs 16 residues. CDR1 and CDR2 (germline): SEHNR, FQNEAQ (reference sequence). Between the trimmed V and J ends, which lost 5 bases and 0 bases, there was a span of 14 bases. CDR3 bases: TGTGCCAGCAGCGCACTTCCCGTCAGCTCTGGAAACACCATATATTTT. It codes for CASSALPVSSGNTIYF.

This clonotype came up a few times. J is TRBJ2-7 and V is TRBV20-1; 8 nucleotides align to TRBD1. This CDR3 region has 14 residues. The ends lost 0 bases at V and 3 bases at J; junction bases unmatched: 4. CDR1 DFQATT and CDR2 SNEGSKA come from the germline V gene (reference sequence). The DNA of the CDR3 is TGCAGTGCTAGAGATCGCACAGGGGGCTACGAGCAGTACTTC. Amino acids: CSARDRTGGYEQYF.

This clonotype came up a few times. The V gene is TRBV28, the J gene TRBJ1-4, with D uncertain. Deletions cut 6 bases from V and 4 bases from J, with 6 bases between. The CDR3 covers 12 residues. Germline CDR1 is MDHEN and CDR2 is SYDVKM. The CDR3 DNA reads TGTGCCAGCAGGGAGGGTAATGAAAAACTGTTTTTT. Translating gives CASREGNEKLFF.

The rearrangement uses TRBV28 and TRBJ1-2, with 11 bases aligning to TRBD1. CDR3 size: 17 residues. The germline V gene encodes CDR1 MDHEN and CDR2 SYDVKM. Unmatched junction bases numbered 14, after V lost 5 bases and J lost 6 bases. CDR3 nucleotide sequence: TGTGCCAGCAGTAACTCCCGGACAGGGGGCGCCTATCATGGCTACACCTTC. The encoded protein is CASSNSRTGGAYHGYTF.

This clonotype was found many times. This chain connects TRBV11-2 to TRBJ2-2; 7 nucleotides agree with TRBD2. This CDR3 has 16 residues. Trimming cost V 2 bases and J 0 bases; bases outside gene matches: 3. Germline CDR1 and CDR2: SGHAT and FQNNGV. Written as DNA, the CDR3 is TGTGCCAGCAGCTTATTTACTAGCGCGAACACCGGGGAGCTGTTTTTT. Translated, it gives CASSLFTSANTGELFF.

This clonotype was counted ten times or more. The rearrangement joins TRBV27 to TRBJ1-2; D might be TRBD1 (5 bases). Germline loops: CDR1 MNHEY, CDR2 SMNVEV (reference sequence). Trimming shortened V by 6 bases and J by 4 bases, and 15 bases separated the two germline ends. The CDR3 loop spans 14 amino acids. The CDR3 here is CASSRDRPSYGYTF. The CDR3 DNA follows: TGTGCCAGCAGCAGAGACAGACCCTCCTATGGCTACACCTTC.

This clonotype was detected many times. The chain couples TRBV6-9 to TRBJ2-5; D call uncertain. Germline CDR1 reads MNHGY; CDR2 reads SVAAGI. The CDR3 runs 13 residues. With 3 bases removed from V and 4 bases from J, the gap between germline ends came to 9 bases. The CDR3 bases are TGTGCCAGCAGTTACAACCACCCAGAGACCCAGTACTTC. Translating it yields CASSYNHPETQYF.

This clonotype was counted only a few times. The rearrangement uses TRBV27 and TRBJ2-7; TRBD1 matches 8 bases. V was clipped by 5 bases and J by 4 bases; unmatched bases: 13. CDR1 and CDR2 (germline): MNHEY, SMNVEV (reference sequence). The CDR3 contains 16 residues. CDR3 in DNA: TGTGCCAGCAGTCCTCGCGGACAGGGAAGTTGGTACGAGCAGTACTTC. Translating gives CASSPRGQGSWYEQYF.

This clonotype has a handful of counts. The CDR3 sequence: CASSAIRTLSSVDEQFF. Here the CDR3 DNA reads TGTGCCAGCAGTGCTATAAGGACTCTATCCTCTGTCGATGAGCAGTTCTTC. This rearrangement joins TRBV25-1 to TRBJ2-1, with D maybe TRBD2 (5 bases). Germline CDR1 is MGHDK and CDR2 is SYGVNS. This CDR3 has 17 amino acids. V was cut by 4 bases and J by 8 bases, with 24 bases left in between. The full variable domain, its missing parts supplied by reference TRBV25-1 and TRBJ2-1, is EADIYQTPRYLVIGTGKKITLECSQTMGHDKMYWYQQDPGMELHLIHYSYGVNSTEKGDLSSESTVSRIRTEHFPLTLESARPSHTSQYLCASSAIRTLSSVDEQFFGPGTRLTVL.

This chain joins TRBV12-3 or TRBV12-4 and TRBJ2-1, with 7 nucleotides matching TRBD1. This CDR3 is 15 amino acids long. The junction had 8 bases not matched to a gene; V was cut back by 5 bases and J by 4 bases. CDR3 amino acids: CASSPGGSFYNEQFF. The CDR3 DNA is TGTGCCAGCAGTCCAGGGGGTAGCTTTTACAATGAGCAGTTCTTC.

The DNA for the CDR3 is TGTGCCAGCAGCCCCCCGAGCGGGAGTAACACCGGGGAGCTGTTTTTT. It translates to CASSPPSGSNTGELFF. V and J are TRBV7-9 and TRBJ2-2, with 8 bases identical to TRBD2. Germline CDR1 SEHNR, CDR2 FQNEAQ (reference sequence). The CDR3 consists of 16 residues. The J segment lost 2 bases and the V segment lost 5 bases, leaving 7 bases of the junction unmatched. Full variable domain (remainder filled in from reference TRBV7-9 and TRBJ2-2): DTGVSQNPRHKITKRGQNVTFRCDPISEHNRLYWYRQTLGQGPEFLTYFQNEAQLEKSRLLSDRFSAERPKGSFSTLEIQRTEQGDSAMYLCASSPPSGSNTGELFFGEGSRLTVL.

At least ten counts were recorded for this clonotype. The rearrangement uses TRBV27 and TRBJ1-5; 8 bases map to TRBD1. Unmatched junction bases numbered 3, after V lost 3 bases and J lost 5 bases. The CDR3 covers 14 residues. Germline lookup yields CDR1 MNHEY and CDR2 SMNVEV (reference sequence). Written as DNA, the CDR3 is TGTGCCAGCAGTTTCACAGGGGGGGATCAGCCCCAGCATTTT. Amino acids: CASSFTGGDQPQHF.

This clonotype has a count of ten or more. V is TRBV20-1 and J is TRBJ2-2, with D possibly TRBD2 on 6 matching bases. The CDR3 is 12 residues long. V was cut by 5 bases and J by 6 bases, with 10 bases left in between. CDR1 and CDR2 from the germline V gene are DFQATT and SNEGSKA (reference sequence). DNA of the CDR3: TGCAGTGCTGGGACTGGGGCCGGGGAGCTGTTTTTT. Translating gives CSAGTGAGELFF.

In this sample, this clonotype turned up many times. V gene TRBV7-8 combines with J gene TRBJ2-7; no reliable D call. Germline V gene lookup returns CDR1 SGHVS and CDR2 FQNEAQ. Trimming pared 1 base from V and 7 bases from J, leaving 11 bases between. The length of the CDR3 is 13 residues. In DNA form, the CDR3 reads TGTGCCAGCAGCTTAGGGACCCCTTGGGAGCAGTACTTC. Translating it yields CASSLGTPWEQYF.

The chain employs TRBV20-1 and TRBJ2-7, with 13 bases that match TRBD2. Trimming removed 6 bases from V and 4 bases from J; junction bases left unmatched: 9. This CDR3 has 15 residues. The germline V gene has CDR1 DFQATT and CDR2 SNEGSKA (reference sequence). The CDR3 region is CSARTSGRWAYEQYF. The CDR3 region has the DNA TGCAGTGCAAGGACTAGCGGGAGATGGGCTTACGAGCAGTACTTC.

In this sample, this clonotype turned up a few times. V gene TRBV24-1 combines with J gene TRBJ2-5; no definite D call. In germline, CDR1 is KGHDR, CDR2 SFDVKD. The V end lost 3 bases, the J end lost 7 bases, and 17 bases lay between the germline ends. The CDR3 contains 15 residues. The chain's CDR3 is CATSDAGSQDGTQYF. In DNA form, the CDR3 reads TGTGCCACCAGTGATGCCGGGTCCCAAGACGGGACCCAGTACTTC.

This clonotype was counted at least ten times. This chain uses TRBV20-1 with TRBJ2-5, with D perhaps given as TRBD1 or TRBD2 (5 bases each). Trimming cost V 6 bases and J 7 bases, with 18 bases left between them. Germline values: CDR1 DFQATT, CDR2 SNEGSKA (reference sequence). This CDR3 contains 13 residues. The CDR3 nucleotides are TGCAGTGCCTATCGGGACGCGAGCGTGACCCAGTACTTC. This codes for CSAYRDASVTQYF.